This TCR beta chain was sequenced for a study of shared clonotypes between healthy human individuals. Overall study context: The plates for each donor numbered three CD4 naive, three CD4 memory, two CD8 naive and one CD8 memory. Study-level points and caveats: All-four-donor shared clonotypes had higher generation probabilities than non-shared clonotypes did. At large depth, rarefaction still showed sorted-subset sequencing to be incomplete. Some naive CD4 clonotypes, around 4.9%, turned up in common across four donors.

Regarding this clone: Its target is not known.

Assay: immunoSEQ multiplex PCR; the TCRdb copy retains only in-frame clones and omits some. The sample contains some 2,400,000 clones, around 95% of which appear only once. Germline values: CDR1 SGHDT, CDR2 YYEEEE. V gave up 1 base and J gave up 6 bases, with 15 bases separating them. The CDR3 extends over 15 amino acids. The sample taken for sequencing was naive CD4+ T cells sorted from blood. Subset defined: CD45RA+ positively selected. This clonotype was sampled from a man between 18 and 29 years old in good health. The genes are TRBV5-6 and TRBJ2-3, with D perhaps matching TRBD2 (6 bases). DNA for the CDR3: TGTGCCAGCAGCTTGTTCGGACTAACCGTGGATACGCAGTATTTT. Translated: CASSLFGLTVDTQYF.